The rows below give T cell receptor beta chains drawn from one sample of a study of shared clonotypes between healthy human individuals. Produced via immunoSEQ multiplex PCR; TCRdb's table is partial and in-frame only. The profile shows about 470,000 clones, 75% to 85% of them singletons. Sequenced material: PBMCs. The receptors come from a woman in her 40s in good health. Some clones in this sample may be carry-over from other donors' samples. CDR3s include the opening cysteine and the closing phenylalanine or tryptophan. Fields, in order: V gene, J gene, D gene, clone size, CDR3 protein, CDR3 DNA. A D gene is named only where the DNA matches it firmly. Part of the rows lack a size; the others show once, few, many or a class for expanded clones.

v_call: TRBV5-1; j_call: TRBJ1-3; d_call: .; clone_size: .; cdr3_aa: CASSSDWGNTIYF; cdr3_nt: TGCGCCAGCAGCTCCGACTGGGGAAACACCATATATTTT
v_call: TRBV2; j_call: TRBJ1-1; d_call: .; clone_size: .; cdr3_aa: CASSEDSWGVEAFF; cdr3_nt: TGTGCCAGCAGTGAAGACTCTTGGGGGGTTGAAGCTTTCTTT
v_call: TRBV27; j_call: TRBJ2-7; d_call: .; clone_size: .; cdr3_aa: CASSFGPRNYEQYF; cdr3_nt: TGTGCCAGCAGTTTCGGACCCAGGAACTACGAGCAGTACTTC
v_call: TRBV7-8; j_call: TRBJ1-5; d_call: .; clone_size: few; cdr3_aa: CASSSDNQPQHF; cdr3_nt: TGTGCCAGCAGCTCCGACAATCAGCCCCAGCATTTT
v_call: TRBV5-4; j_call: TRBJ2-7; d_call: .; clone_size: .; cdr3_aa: CASRRDSITSYEQYF; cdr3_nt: TGTGCCAGCAGGAGGGACTCCATCACCTCATACGAGCAGTACTTC
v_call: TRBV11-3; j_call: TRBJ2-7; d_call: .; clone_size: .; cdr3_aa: CASSLDIRPGYEQYF; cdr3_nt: TGTGCCAGCAGCTTAGATATCCGACCAGGCTACGAGCAGTACTTC
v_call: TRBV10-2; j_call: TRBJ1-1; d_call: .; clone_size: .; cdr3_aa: CASNQQGERTEAFF; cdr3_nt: TGCGCCAGCAACCAACAAGGGGAACGCACTGAAGCTTTCTTT
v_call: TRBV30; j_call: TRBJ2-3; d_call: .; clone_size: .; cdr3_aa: CAWSVLFRESTDTQYF; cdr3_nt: TGTGCCTGGAGTGTACTGTTCAGAGAAAGCACAGATACGCAGTATTTT
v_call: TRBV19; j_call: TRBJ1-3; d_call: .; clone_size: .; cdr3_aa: CASSETTLIGNTIYF; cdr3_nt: TGTGCCAGTAGCGAAACTACCCTGATCGGAAACACCATATATTTT
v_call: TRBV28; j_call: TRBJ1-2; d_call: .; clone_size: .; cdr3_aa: CASSLPLGAGRFRGYTF; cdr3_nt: TGTGCCAGCAGCCTGCCATTGGGGGCAGGGAGGTTTCGTGGCTACACCTTC
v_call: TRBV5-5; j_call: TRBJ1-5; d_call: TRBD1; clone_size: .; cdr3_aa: CASSWENRGPQHF; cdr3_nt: TGTGCCAGCAGCTGGGAGAACAGGGGGCCCCAGCATTTT
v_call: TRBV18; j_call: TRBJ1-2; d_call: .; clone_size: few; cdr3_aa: CASSAGDYGYTF; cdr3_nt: TGTGCCAGCTCAGCAGGGGACTATGGCTACACCTTC
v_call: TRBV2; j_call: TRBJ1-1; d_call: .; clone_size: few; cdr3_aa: CASSGFNGYRNTEAFF; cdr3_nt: TGTGCCAGCAGTGGATTCAACGGGTACAGGAACACTGAAGCTTTCTTT
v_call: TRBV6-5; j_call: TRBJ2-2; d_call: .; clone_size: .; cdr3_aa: CASSKRRDVVGELFF; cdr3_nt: TGTGCCAGCAGTAAACGCAGGGATGTTGTCGGGGAGCTGTTTTTT
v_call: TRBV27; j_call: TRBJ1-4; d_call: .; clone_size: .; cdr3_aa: CASSQTPDKEGIGKLFF; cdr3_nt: TGTGCCAGCAGCCAGACCCCAGACAAGGAGGGAATAGGAAAACTGTTTTTT
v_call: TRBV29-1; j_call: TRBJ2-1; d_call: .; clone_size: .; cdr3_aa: CSVGMGLHEQFF; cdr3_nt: TGCAGCGTTGGGATGGGTTTGCATGAGCAGTTCTTC
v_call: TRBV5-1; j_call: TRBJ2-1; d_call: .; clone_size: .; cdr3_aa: CASSLGSTSNEQFF; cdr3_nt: TGCGCCAGCAGCTTGGGTTCTACTAGCAATGAGCAGTTCTTC
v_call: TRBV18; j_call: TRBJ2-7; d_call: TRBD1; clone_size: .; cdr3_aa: CASSTTGNSYEQYF; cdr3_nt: TGTGCCAGCTCAACGACAGGGAACTCCTACGAGCAGTACTTC
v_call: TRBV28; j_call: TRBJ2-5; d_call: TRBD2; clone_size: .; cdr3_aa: CASSRMTSGQETQYF; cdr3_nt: TGTGCCAGCAGCCGGATGACTAGCGGGCAAGAGACCCAGTACTTC
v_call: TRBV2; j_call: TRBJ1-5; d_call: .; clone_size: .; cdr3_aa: CASRIWGDQPQHF; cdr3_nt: TGTGCCAGCAGGATCTGGGGCGACCAGCCCCAGCATTTT
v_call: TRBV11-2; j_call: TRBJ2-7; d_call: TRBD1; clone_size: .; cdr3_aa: CASSLAGRGRYEQYF; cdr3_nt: TGTGCCAGCAGCTTAGCGGGCAGGGGGCGGTACGAGCAGTACTTC
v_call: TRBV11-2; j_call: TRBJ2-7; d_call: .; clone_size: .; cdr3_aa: CASSFSGRVEQYF; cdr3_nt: TGTGCCAGCAGCTTCAGCGGGCGGGTCGAGCAGTACTTC
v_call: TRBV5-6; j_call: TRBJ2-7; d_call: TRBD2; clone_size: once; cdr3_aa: CASSLGSSGTLAGYEQYF; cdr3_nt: TGTGCCAGCAGCTTGGGTTCTAGCGGGACTCTAGCGGGCTACGAGCAGTACTTC
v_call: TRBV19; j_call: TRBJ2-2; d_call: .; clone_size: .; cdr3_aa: CASSARGSNTGELFF; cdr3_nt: TGTGCCAGTAGTGCCAGGGGATCGAACACCGGGGAGCTGTTTTTT
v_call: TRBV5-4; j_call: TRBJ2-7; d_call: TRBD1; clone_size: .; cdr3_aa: CASSKWDRTPYEQYF; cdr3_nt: TGTGCCAGCAGTAAATGGGACAGGACGCCCTACGAGCAGTACTTC
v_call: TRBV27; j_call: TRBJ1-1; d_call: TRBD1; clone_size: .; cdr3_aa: CASSLSPPTGSYTFF; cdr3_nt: TGTGCCAGCAGTTTATCTCCCCCGACAGGGAGCTATACTTTCTTT
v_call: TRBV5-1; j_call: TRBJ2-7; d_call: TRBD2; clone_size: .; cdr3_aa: CASSTRDYSYEQYF; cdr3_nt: TGCGCCAGCAGCACCCGGGACTATTCCTACGAGCAGTACTTC
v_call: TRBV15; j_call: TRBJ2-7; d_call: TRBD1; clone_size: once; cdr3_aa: CATTTDRGPYEQYF; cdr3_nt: TGTGCCACCACCACGGACAGGGGCCCCTACGAGCAGTACTTC
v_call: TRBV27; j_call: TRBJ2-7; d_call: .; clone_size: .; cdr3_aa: CASSLSNPYRSSYEQYF; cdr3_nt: TGTGCCAGCAGTTTATCGAATCCCTACAGGAGCTCCTACGAGCAGTACTTC
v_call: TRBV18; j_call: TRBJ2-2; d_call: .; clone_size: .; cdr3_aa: CASSQGLNTGELFF; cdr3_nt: TGTGCCAGCTCACAGGGACTTAACACCGGGGAGCTGTTTTTT
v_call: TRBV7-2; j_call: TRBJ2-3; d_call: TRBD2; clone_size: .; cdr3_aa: CASSPSSGRAPDTQYF; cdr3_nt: TGTGCCAGCAGCCCATCTAGCGGGAGGGCCCCAGATACGCAGTATTTT
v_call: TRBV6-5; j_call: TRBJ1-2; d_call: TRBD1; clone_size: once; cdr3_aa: CASSVGQYYGYTF; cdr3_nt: TGTGCCAGCAGTGTGGGACAGTACTATGGCTACACCTTC
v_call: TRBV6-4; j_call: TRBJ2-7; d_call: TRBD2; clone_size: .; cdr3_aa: CASSAVLAGEGVDEQYF; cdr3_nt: TGTGCCAGCAGTGCCGTGCTAGCGGGAGAAGGAGTTGACGAGCAGTACTTC
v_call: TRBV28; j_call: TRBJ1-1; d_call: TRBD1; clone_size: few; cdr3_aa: CASSSQDRARTEAFF; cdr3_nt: TGTGCCAGCAGTTCCCAGGACAGGGCGAGGACTGAAGCTTTCTTT
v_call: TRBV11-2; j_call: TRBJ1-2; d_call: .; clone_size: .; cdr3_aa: CASSPGVRRVDGYTF; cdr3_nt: TGTGCCAGCAGCCCCGGGGTCCGCAGGGTGGATGGCTACACCTTC
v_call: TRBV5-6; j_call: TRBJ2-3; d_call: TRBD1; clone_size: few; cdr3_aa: CASSHRGAGGHTDTQYF; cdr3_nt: TGTGCCAGCAGCCACCGCGGAGCAGGGGGCCACACAGATACGCAGTATTTT